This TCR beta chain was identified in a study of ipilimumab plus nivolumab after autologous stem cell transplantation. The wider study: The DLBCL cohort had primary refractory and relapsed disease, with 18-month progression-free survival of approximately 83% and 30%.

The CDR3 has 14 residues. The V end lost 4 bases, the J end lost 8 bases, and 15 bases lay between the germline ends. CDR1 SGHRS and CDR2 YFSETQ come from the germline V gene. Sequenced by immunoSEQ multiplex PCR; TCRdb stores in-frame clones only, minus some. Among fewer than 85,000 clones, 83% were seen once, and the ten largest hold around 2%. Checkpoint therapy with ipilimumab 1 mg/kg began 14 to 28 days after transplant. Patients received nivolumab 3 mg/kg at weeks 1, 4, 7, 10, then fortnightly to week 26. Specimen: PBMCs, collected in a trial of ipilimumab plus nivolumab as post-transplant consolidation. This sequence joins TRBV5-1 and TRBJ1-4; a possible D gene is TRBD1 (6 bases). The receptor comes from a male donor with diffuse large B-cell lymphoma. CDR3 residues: CASSHGQGKEKLFF. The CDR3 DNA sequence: TGCGCCAGCAGCCACGGTCAGGGGAAGGAAAAACTGTTTTTT.